This T cell receptor beta chain derives from a study of long-term antiretroviral therapy in people with HIV. The study's findings and limits: HIV repertoires spanned narrower CDR3 length ranges than controls. Clones that had undergone expansion before ART dominated the repertoire at all time points.

V was shortened by 3 bases and J by 1 base, with 6 bases between the two germline ends. This CDR3 is 13 amino acids long. Looked up from germline, CDR1 is MNHEY and CDR2 is SMNVEV (reference sequence). A minimum of one pre-ART and two post-ART PBMC samples existed for each donor. As for this clone: Its antigen is as yet unknown.

Run at survey level, the immunoSEQ assay was version v3.0. Each sample had sequencing targeting about 40,000-50,000 T-cell genomes. TCRdb's table, derived via immunoSEQ multiplex PCR, lists solely in-frame clones and lacks some. The sample includes 9,000 to 15,000 clones, about 80% of them seen just once. The rearrangement uses TRBV27 and TRBJ1-1; D is possibly TRBD1 (5 bases). The specimen comprised unsorted PBMCs, sampled just under 3.2 years before starting antiretroviral therapy. The sequence was obtained from a man between 40 and 49 years old with HIV. Written as DNA, the CDR3 is TGTGCCAGCAGTTTTAGGGGGAACACTGAAGCTTTCTTT. Residues: CASSFRGNTEAFF.